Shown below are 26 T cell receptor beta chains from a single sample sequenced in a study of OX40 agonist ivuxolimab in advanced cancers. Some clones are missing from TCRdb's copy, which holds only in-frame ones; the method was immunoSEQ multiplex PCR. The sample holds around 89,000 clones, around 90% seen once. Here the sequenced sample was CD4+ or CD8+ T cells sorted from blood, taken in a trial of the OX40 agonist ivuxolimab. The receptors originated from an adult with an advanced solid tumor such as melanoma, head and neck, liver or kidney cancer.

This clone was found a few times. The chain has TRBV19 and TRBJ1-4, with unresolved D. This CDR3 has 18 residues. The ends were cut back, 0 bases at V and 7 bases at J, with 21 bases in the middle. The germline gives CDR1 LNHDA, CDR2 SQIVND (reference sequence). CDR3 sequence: CASSIDAPRRSGREKLFF. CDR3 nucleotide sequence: TGTGCCAGTAGTATAGATGCCCCAAGACGGAGCGGGCGTGAAAAACTGTTTTTT.

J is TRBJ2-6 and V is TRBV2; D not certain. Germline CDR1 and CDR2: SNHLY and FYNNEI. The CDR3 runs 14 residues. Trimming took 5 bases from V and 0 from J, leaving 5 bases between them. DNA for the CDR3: TGTGCCAGCAGTCAGTCCTCTGGGGCCAACGTCCTGACTTTC. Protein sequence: CASSQSSGANVLTF.

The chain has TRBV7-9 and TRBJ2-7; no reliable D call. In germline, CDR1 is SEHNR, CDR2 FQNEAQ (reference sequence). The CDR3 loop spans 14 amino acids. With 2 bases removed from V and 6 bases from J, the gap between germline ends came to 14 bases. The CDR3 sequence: CASSLFQALGEQYF. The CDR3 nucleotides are TGTGCCAGCAGCTTATTCCAGGCCCTTGGCGAGCAGTACTTC.

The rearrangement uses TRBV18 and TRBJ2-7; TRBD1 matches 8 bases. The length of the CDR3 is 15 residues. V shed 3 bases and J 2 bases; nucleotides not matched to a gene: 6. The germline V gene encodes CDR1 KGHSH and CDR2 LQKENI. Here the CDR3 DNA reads TGTGCCAGCTCACCCCCGACAGGGGTCCCCTACGAGCAGTACTTC. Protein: CASSPPTGVPYEQYF.

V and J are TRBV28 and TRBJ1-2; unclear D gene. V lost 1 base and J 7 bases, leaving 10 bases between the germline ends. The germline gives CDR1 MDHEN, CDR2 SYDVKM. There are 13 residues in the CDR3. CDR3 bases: TGTGCCAGCAGTTTATTGGGTGGGCCTGGCTACACCTTC. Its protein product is CASSLLGGPGYTF.

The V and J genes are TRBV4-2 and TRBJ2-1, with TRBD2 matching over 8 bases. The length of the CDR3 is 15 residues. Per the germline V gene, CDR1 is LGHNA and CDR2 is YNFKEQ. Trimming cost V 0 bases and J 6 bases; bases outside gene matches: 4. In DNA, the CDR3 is TGTGCCAGCAGCCAAGAAGGGACTAGTTTCAATGAGCAGTTCTTC. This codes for CASSQEGTSFNEQFF.

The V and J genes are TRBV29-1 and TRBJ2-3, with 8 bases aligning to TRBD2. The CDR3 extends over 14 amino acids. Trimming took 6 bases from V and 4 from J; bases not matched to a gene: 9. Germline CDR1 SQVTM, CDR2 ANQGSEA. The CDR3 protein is CSVGTRIGADTQYF. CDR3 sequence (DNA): TGCAGCGTCGGGACTAGAATAGGGGCAGATACGCAGTATTTT.

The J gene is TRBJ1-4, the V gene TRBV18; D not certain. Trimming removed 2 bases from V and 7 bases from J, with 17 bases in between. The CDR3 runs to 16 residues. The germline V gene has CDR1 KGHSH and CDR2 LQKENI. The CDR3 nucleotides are TGTGCCAGCTCACCAGCCGAGACTGGAATCGGTGAAAAACTGTTTTTT. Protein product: CASSPAETGIGEKLFF.

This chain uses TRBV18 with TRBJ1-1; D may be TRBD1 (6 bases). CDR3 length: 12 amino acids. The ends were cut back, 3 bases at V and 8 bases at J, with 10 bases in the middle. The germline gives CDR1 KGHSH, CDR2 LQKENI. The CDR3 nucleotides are TGTGCCAGCTCACCGGGCGGGGGCGAAGCTTTCTTT. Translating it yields CASSPGGGEAFF.

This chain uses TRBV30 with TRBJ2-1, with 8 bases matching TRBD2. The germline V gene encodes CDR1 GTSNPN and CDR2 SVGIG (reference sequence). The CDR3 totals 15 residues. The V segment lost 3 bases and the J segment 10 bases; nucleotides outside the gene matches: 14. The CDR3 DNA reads TGTGCCTGGAGGGTTCTAAGCGGGGGAAACAGAGAGCAGTTCTTC. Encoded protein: CAWRVLSGGNREQFF.

The chain's CDR3 is CASSPNRAPNQPQHF. DNA of the CDR3: TGTGCCAGCTCGCCAAACAGGGCGCCCAATCAGCCCCAGCATTTT. The chain is built from TRBV18 and TRBJ1-5; perhaps TRBD1 as D (6 bases). CDR1 and CDR2 from the germline V gene are KGHSH and LQKENI. V was cut by 6 bases and J by 3 bases, with 15 bases left in between. The CDR3 is 15 residues long. Supplemented by reference TRBV18 and TRBJ1-5, the full variable domain reads NAGVMQNPRHLVRRRGQEARLRCSPMKGHSHVYWYRQLPEEGLKFMVYLQKENIIDESGMPKERFSAEFPKEGPSILRIQQVVRGDSAAYFCASSPNRAPNQPQHFGDGTRLSIL.

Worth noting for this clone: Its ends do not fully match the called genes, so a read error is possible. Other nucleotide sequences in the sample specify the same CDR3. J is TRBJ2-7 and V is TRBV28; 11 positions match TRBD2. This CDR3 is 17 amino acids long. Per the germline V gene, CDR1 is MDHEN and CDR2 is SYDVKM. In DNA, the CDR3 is TGTGCCAGTCTTTCTTCCCTAGCGGGGGGCCGTCTCTACGAGCAGTATTTC. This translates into CASLSSLAGGRLYEQYF. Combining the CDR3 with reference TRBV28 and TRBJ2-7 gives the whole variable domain DVKVTQSSRYLVKRTGEKVFLECVQDMDHENMFWYRQDPGLGLRLIYFSYDVKMKEKGDIPEGYSVSREKKERFSLILESASTNQTSMYLCASLSSLAGGRLYEQYFGPGTRLTVT.

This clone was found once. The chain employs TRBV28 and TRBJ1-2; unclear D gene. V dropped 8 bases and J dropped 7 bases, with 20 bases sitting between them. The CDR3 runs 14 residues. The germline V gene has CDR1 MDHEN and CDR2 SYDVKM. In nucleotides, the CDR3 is TGTGCCAGCTTCGGGAGAGAGTTACAACCTGGCTACACCTTC. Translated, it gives CASFGRELQPGYTF.

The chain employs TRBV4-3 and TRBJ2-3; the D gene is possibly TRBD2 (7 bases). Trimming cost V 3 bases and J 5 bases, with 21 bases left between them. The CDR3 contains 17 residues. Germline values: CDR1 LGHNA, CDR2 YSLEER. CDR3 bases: TGCGCCAGCAGCCAGGTCGAATGGGGAGGGGGTAAAGATACGCAGTATTTT. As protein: CASSQVEWGGGKDTQYF.

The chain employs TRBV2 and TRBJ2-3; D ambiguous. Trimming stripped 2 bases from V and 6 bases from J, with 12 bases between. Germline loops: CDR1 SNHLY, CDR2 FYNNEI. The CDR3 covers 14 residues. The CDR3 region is CASSEPQAVDTQYF. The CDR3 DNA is TGTGCCAGCAGTGAACCCCAGGCCGTTGATACGCAGTATTTT.

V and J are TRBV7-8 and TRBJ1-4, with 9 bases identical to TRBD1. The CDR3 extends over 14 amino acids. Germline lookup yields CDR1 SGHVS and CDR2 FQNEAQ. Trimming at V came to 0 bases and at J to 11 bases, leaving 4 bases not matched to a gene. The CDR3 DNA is TGTGCCAGCAGCTTAGCACAGGGGGCAGGGAAACTGTTTTTT. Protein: CASSLAQGAGKLFF.

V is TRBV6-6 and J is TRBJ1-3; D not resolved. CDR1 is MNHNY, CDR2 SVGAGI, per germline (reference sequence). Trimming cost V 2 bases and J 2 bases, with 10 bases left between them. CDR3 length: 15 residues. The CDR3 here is CASSYGGSAGNTIYF. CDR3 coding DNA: TGTGCCAGCAGTTACGGCGGTTCGGCTGGAAACACCATATATTTT.

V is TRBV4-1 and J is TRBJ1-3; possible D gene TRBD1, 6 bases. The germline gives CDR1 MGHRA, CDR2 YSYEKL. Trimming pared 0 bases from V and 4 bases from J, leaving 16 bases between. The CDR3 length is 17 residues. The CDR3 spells CASSQDGAGAYGNTIYF. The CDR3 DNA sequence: TGCGCCAGCAGCCAAGATGGGGCAGGGGCGTACGGAAACACCATATATTTT.

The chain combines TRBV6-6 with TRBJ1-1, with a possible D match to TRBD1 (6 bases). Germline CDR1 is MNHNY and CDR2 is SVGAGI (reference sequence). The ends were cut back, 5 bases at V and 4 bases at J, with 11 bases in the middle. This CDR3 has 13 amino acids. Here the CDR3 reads CASSQQGSTEAFF. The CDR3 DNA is TGTGCCAGCAGTCAACAGGGTAGCACTGAAGCTTTCTTT.

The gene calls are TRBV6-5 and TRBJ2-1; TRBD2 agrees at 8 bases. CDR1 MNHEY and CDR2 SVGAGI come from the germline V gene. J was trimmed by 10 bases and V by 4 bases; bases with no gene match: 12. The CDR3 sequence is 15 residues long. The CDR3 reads CASSWGLVGLREQFF. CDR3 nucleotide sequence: TGTGCCAGCAGTTGGGGACTAGTTGGCCTGAGGGAGCAGTTCTTC.

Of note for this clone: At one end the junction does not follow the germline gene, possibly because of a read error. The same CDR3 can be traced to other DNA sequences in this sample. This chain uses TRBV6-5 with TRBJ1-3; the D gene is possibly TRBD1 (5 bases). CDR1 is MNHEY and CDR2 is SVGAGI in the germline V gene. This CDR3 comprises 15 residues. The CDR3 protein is CASSYSAGEGNTIYF. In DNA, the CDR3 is TGCGCCAGCAGTTACTCAGCGGGGGAGGGAAACACCATATATTTT.

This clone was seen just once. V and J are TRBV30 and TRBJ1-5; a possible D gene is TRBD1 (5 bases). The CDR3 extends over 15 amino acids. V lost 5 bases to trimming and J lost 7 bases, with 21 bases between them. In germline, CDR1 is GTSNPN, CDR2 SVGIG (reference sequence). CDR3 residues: CAWAPLGPADQPQHF. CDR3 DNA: TGTGCCTGGGCCCCATTGGGACCGGCCGACCAGCCCCAGCATTTT.

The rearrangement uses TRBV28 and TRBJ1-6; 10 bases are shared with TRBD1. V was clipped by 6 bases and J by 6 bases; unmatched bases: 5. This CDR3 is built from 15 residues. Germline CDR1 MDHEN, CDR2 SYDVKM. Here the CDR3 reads CASRGGQGSNSPLHF. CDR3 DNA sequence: TGTGCCAGCAGGGGGGGACAGGGGAGTAATTCACCCCTCCACTTT.

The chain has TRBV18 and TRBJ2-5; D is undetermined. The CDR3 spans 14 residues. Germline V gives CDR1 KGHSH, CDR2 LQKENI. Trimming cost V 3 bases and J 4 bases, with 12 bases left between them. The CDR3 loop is CASSPASERETQYF. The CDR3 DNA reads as TGTGCCAGCTCACCGGCCAGCGAACGAGAGACCCAGTACTTC.

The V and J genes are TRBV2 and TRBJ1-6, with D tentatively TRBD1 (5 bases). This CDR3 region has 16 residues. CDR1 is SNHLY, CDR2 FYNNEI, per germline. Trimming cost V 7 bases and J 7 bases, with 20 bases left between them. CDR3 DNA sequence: TGTGCCAGCACCGAGCAGGGATCCGGGTTGAATTCACCCCTCCACTTT. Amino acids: CASTEQGSGLNSPLHF.

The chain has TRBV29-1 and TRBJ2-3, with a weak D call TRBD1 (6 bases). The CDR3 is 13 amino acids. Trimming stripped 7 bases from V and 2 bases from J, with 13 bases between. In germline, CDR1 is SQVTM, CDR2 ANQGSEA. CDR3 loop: CSAQRTDTDTQYF. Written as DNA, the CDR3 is TGCAGCGCCCAAAGGACAGACACAGATACGCAGTATTTT.